This T cell receptor (beta chain) was identified in a study of somatic mutations in cytotoxic T cells in rheumatoid arthritis. The CDR3 runs to 20 residues. V shed 1 base and J 0 bases; nucleotides not matched to a gene: 11. CDR1 MNHEY and CDR2 SMNVEV come from the germline V gene (reference sequence). Only a few counts were recorded for this clone. Profiling relied on immunoSEQ multiplex PCR, and the TCRdb table lists in-frame clones only, not all of them. Of about 5,800 clones listed, 82% are singletons. Sequencing input: CD8+ T cells sorted from blood. This receptor was taken from a woman aged 45 to 65 with rheumatoid arthritis. J is TRBJ2-1 and V is TRBV27; TRBD2 matches 11 bases. CDR3 DNA: TGTGCCAGCAGTTTATACTCGTCCGGGACTAGCGGAAGCTCCTACAATGAGCAGTTCTTC. Protein product: CASSLYSSGTSGSSYNEQFF.